This T cell receptor beta chain comes out of a study of shared clonotypes between healthy human individuals. Study background: A donor's plate count was three for CD4 naive and three for CD4 memory; CD8 naive had two and CD8 memory one.

Trimming cost V 4 bases and J 4 bases, with 17 bases left between them. The CDR3 covers 15 residues. Germline CDR1 and CDR2: SGHNT and YYREEE (reference sequence). The test was conducted at deep level. Sequencing used immunoSEQ multiplex PCR; TCRdb keeps in-frame clones, though not all of them. The top ten hold roughly 0.13% of the sample, which has some 2,000,000 clones, 90% to 96% seen once. Study findings and constraints: Rarefaction demonstrated incomplete sorted-subset sequencing despite large depth. Lower generation probabilities were found for non-shared clonotypes than for those shared by all four donors.

On this clone: Its specificity is unknown.

The chain employs TRBV5-4 and TRBJ1-2; possibly TRBD1 for D (5 bases). Sequencing input: naive CD4+ T cells sorted from blood. The subset denotes: CD45RA+ positively selected. This receptor was obtained from a man younger than 35 in good health. The CDR3 DNA sequence: TGTGCCAGCAGCCGATCCCCTGGGCAGGGCTATGGCTACACCTTC. Protein sequence: CASSRSPGQGYGYTF.